The rows below give T cell receptor beta chains drawn from one sample of a study of CD8+ T cells in alopecia areata. Method: immunoSEQ multiplex PCR; TCRdb's copy keeps in-frame clones and lacks some. The sample yields 95,000 to 150,000 clones, about 50% seen once. Sequenced here: CD4+ T cells sorted from blood, sampled at week 4, from a patient treated with tofacitinib. These receptors were collected from a human donor with alopecia areata. Both conserved end residues are part of each CDR3. The D gene is left open where the match is weak. Clone size is shown for a subset of rows, as once, few, many or a class of expanded clone.

J gene,D gene,V gene,clone size,CDR3 DNA,CDR3 protein
TRBJ2-5,.,TRBV4-1,.,TGCGCCAGCAGCCAAGATAGGGGACGGGTTTTGGAGACCCAGTACTTC,CASSQDRGRVLETQYF
TRBJ1-1,.,TRBV6-5,.,TGTGCCAGCAGTTCGTGGACTAGTGTGGTGAACACTGAAGCTTTCTTT,CASSSWTSVVNTEAFF
TRBJ1-2,.,TRBV4-2,.,TGTGCCAGCAGCCAAGATTTGGGCAGTGGCTACACCTTC,CASSQDLGSGYTF
TRBJ2-7,.,TRBV7-9,.,TGTGCCAGCAGCCCCCGACATGAGAGCTCCTACGAGCAGTACTTC,CASSPRHESSYEQYF
TRBJ2-7,TRBD1,TRBV29-1,.,TGCAGCGGAAAGGGACAGTTCTACGAGCAGTACTTC,CSGKGQFYEQYF
TRBJ2-5,TRBD2,TRBV30,few,TGTGCCTGCCGGCCCGGACTAGCGGGGAGGGGTGAGCAGTACTTC,CACRPGLAGRGEQYF
TRBJ2-6,.,TRBV29-1,.,TGCAGCGTTAAGGGACTCTCTGGGGCCAACGTCCTGACTTTC,CSVKGLSGANVLTF
TRBJ2-1,.,TRBV25-1,.,TGTGCCAGCAGTGATGATAGGAGTTCCTTTGGGAATGAGCAGTTCTTC,CASSDDRSSFGNEQFF
TRBJ1-1,.,TRBV19,.,TGTGCCAGTAGTATTGGGAGTTCCACTGAAGCTTTCTTT,CASSIGSSTEAFF
TRBJ2-5,TRBD1,TRBV29-1,.,TGCAGCGCTCGGGACAGAGGGGCGGTAGAGACCCAGTACTTC,CSARDRGAVETQYF
TRBJ2-5,.,TRBV4-1,few,TGCGCCAGCAGCCAAAGCCAGGGGGGAGATCTGGAGACCCAGTACTTC,CASSQSQGGDLETQYF
TRBJ1-2,.,TRBV6-6,few,TGTGCCAGCAGTTCCCGCTCGCAGGATGCAGGGGGCTACACCTTC,CASSSRSQDAGGYTF
TRBJ2-7,TRBD1,TRBV28,few,TGTGCCAGCCTCCCTTCCGGGACAGACCTTACCTACGAGCAGTACTTC,CASLPSGTDLTYEQYF
TRBJ1-2,.,TRBV25-1,.,TGTGCCAGCAGTGAATCCGGAAGGGGATATGGCTACACCTTC,CASSESGRGYGYTF
TRBJ1-1,.,TRBV30,few,TGTGCCTGGAGGCCACAGATCGCTGAAGCTTTCTTT,CAWRPQIAEAFF
TRBJ2-3,TRBD1,TRBV29-1,.,TGCAGCGCTGTGGGGACCGGGACAGGGACGCAGTATTTT,CSAVGTGTGTQYF
TRBJ1-2,TRBD1,TRBV6-5,once,TGTGCCAGCAGCACGGGACAGGGTGTTAGGTATGGCTACACCTTC,CASSTGQGVRYGYTF
TRBJ2-1,.,TRBV19,few,TGTGCCAGTAGTATAGATCTCCCAGGGCATGAGCAGTTCTTC,CASSIDLPGHEQFF
TRBJ1-5,TRBD1,TRBV23-1,few,TGCGCCAGCAGCCTGGGGACAGCTAATAGCAATCAGCCCCAGCATTTT,CASSLGTANSNQPQHF
TRBJ2-1,.,TRBV15,.,TGTGCCACCAGTATCAAACTAGTGTATGAGCAGTTCTTC,CATSIKLVYEQFF
TRBJ2-7,.,TRBV6-5,.,TGTGCCAGCACCAACGCGGGGGCGTACTACGAGCAGTACTTC,CASTNAGAYYEQYF
TRBJ2-1,TRBD1,TRBV30,.,TGTGCCTGGAAGACAGGGGTTGAGCAGTTCTTC,CAWKTGVEQFF
TRBJ2-1,.,TRBV10-3,.,TGTGCCATCAGTGACGTAGGGGGGCGGAATGAGCAGTTCTTC,CAISDVGGRNEQFF
TRBJ1-1,.,TRBV5-1,.,TGCGCCAGTAAAAAGATGGGGGTCGCTGAAGCTTTCTTT,CASKKMGVAEAFF
TRBJ2-4,.,TRBV2,.,TGTGCCAGCAGTGAAGAAGGATTCAACATTCAGTACTTC,CASSEEGFNIQYF
TRBJ2-7,.,TRBV7-9,.,TGTGCCAGCAGCTCCCCAAGGGGCCACGAATACTCCTACGAGCAGTACTTC,CASSSPRGHEYSYEQYF
TRBJ2-4,TRBD2,TRBV5-1,.,TGCGCCAGCAGCTTGAGGCGAGGTAGCGGGAGTAAAAACATTCAGTACTTC,CASSLRRGSGSKNIQYF
TRBJ1-2,.,TRBV6-1,.,TGTGCCAGCAGGGGTTCTAGCTATGGCTACACCTTC,CASRGSSYGYTF
TRBJ1-1,.,TRBV6-5,few,TGTGCCAGCAGACGCAAGACGAGCCAGTTCACTGAAGCTTTCTTT,CASRRKTSQFTEAFF
TRBJ1-2,TRBD1,TRBV7-9,.,TGTGCCAGCAGCTTAGCCACAGGGGCCGTCAGCTATGGCTACACCTTC,CASSLATGAVSYGYTF
TRBJ1-5,TRBD1,TRBV29-1,.,TGCAGCGTATCCGGGACAGGATGGGGTGACAATCAGCCCCAGCATTTT,CSVSGTGWGDNQPQHF
TRBJ1-1,.,TRBV28,.,TGTGCCAGCAGTTTATCCACTGAAGCTTTCTTT,CASSLSTEAFF
TRBJ2-5,TRBD1,TRBV5-1,few,TGCGCCAGCAGCTTCGGACAGGTCCGAGAGACCCAGTACTTC,CASSFGQVRETQYF
TRBJ2-7,TRBD2,TRBV2,.,TGTGCCAGCAGGCCTAGCGGTTACGAGCAGTACTTC,CASRPSGYEQYF
TRBJ1-1,.,TRBV18,.,TGTGCCAGCTCACCCCAGGAGTGGGGGTTGAACACTGAAGCTTTCTTT,CASSPQEWGLNTEAFF
TRBJ2-1,TRBD2,TRBV30,.,TGTGCCTGGAGTGGCGTCACCCGAGGGACTAGCGGGAGGGCGGATGAGCAGTTCTTC,CAWSGVTRGTSGRADEQFF
TRBJ2-5,TRBD2,TRBV4-1,.,TGCGCCAGCAGCCAAGCCGGGCTAGCGGGAGGTCCCCAAGAGACCCAGTACTTC,CASSQAGLAGGPQETQYF
TRBJ2-5,.,TRBV2,.,TGTGCCAGCAGTGAAGGGCCAGAGACCCAGTACTTC,CASSEGPETQYF
TRBJ2-4,TRBD1,TRBV4-1,.,TGCGCCAGCAGCCAAGTGCTCCGGACAGGGAGGATTCAGTACTTC,CASSQVLRTGRIQYF
TRBJ1-2,TRBD1,TRBV2,.,TGTGCCAGCAGCCTGCAGCGGGACAGGGGGCCGGAGGGCTACACCTTC,CASSLQRDRGPEGYTF
TRBJ2-1,.,TRBV5-1,few,TGCGCCAGCAGCTTGGGGGACCGGACCTACAATGAGCAGTTCTTC,CASSLGDRTYNEQFF
TRBJ2-7,.,TRBV10-2,.,TGCGCCAGCAGTGAGGGTCGGAGACACGACTACGAGCAGTACTTC,CASSEGRRHDYEQYF
TRBJ1-1,.,TRBV30,.,TGTGCCTGGGAAAAGGACAGACAGAACACTGAAGCTTTCTTT,CAWEKDRQNTEAFF
TRBJ2-7,.,TRBV6-1,few,TGTGCCAGCAGTGAAGTTGTAACCTCGGGGCAGTACTTC,CASSEVVTSGQYF
TRBJ1-5,.,TRBV27,.,TGTGCCAGCAGTCTTTCATTTAACTCCAATCAGCCCCAGCATTTT,CASSLSFNSNQPQHF
TRBJ2-7,TRBD1,TRBV15,.,TGTGCCACCAGCAGAGGCCGACAGGGTTACTCCTACGAGCAGTACTTC,CATSRGRQGYSYEQYF
TRBJ2-6,.,TRBV5-6,few,TGTGCCAGCAGCTTGACGGGCAGATGGAACGTCCTGACTTTC,CASSLTGRWNVLTF
TRBJ2-6,.,TRBV27,few,TGTGCCAGCAGTTTATACCCCCGGGGGGCCAACGTCCTGACTTTC,CASSLYPRGANVLTF
TRBJ1-3,.,TRBV5-6,.,TGTGCCAGCAGCTTTAAGTTGGACTCTGGAAACACCATATATTTT,CASSFKLDSGNTIYF
TRBJ2-1,TRBD1,TRBV14,.,TGTGCCAGCAGCGACCTTACGGGACAGCACTACAATGAGCAGTTCTTC,CASSDLTGQHYNEQFF